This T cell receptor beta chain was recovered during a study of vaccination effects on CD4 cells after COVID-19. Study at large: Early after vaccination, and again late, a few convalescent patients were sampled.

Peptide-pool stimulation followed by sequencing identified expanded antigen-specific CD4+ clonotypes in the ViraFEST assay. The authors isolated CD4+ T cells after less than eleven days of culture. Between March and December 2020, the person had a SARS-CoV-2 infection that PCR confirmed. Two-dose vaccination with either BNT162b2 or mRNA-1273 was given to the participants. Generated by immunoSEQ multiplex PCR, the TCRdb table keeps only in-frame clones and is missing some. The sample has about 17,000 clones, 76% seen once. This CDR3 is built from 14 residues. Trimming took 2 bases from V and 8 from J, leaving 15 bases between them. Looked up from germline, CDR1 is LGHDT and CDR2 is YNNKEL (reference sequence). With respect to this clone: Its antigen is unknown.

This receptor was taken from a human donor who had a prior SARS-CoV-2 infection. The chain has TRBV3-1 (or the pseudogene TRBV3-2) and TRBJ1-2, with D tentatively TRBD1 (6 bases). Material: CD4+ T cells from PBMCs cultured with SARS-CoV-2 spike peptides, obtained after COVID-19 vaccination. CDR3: CASSQRRRGGGYTF. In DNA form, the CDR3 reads TGTGCCAGCAGCCAAAGGCGGAGGGGGGGAGGCTACACCTTC.